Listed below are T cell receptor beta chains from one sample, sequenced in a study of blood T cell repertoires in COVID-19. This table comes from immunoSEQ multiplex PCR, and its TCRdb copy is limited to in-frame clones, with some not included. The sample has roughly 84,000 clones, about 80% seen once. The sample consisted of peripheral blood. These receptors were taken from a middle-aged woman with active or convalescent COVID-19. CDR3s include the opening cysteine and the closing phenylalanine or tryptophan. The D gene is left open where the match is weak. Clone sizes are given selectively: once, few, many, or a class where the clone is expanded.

CDR3aa: CASSLLPLHRGNTEAFF
CDR3nt: TGCGCCAGCAGCTTGCTGCCCCTACACAGGGGGAACACTGAAGCTTTCTTT
v_gene: TRBV5-1
j_gene: TRBJ1-1
d_gene: TRBD1
abundance: NA

CDR3aa: CASSLAGSSGNTIYF
CDR3nt: TGCGCCAGCAGCTTGGCCGGGAGCTCTGGAAACACCATATATTTT
v_gene: TRBV5-1
j_gene: TRBJ1-3
d_gene: NA
abundance: NA

CDR3aa: CASSLAGGGGIQYF
CDR3nt: TGTGCCAGCAGCTTGGCCGGCGGGGGGGGTATTCAGTACTTC
v_gene: TRBV5-4
j_gene: TRBJ2-4
d_gene: TRBD2
abundance: NA

CDR3aa: CASSYQGDYGYTF
CDR3nt: TGTGCCAGCAGTTACCAGGGCGACTATGGCTACACCTTC
v_gene: TRBV6-5
j_gene: TRBJ1-2
d_gene: NA
abundance: NA

CDR3aa: CASSLLGTAGYTF
CDR3nt: TGTGCCAGCAGTTTATTGGGGACAGCGGGCTACACCTTC
v_gene: TRBV27
j_gene: TRBJ1-2
d_gene: TRBD1
abundance: NA

CDR3aa: CASSRQLSSYNEQFF
CDR3nt: TGTGCCAGCAGTCGACAGTTAAGCTCCTACAATGAGCAGTTCTTC
v_gene: TRBV7-3
j_gene: TRBJ2-1
d_gene: NA
abundance: NA

CDR3aa: CASRRDRGFYGYTF
CDR3nt: TGTGCCAGCAGACGGGACAGGGGTTTCTATGGCTACACCTTC
v_gene: TRBV27
j_gene: TRBJ1-2
d_gene: TRBD1
abundance: NA

CDR3aa: CASRPQGANNSPLHF
CDR3nt: TGTGCCAGCAGGCCACAGGGGGCGAATAATTCACCCCTCCACTTT
v_gene: TRBV6-5
j_gene: TRBJ1-6
d_gene: TRBD1
abundance: NA

CDR3aa: CASSLTTSGNEQFF
CDR3nt: TGTGCCAGCAGCTTAACAACTAGCGGCAATGAGCAGTTCTTC
v_gene: TRBV7-9
j_gene: TRBJ2-1
d_gene: TRBD2
abundance: NA

CDR3aa: CASSPDRASYEQYF
CDR3nt: TGTGCCAGCTCGCCGGACAGGGCATCCTACGAGCAGTACTTC
v_gene: TRBV6-5
j_gene: TRBJ2-7
d_gene: TRBD1
abundance: NA

CDR3aa: CASSWGQQQFF
CDR3nt: TGCGCCAGCAGCTGGGGACAGCAGCAGTTCTTC
v_gene: TRBV5-1
j_gene: TRBJ2-1
d_gene: TRBD1
abundance: NA

CDR3aa: CASNRRGRGSAEAFF
CDR3nt: TGTGCCAGCAACCGACGGGGCAGGGGAAGCGCTGAAGCTTTCTTT
v_gene: TRBV7-2
j_gene: TRBJ1-1
d_gene: NA
abundance: once

CDR3aa: CASSSPEGATEAFF
CDR3nt: TGTGCCAGCAGCTCCCCGGAGGGCGCCACTGAAGCTTTCTTT
v_gene: TRBV7-8
j_gene: TRBJ1-1
d_gene: NA
abundance: NA

CDR3aa: CASSSTGLSTEAFF
CDR3nt: TGCGCCAGCAGCTCGACAGGGCTGAGCACTGAAGCTTTCTTT
v_gene: TRBV5-1
j_gene: TRBJ1-1
d_gene: TRBD1
abundance: NA

CDR3aa: CASSSGTGRANYGYTF
CDR3nt: TGTGCCAGCAGTAGCGGGACAGGCAGAGCTAACTATGGCTACACCTTC
v_gene: TRBV28
j_gene: TRBJ1-2
d_gene: TRBD1
abundance: NA

CDR3aa: CASSYAGNNEQFF
CDR3nt: TGTGCCAGCAGTTACGCGGGAAACAATGAGCAGTTCTTC
v_gene: TRBV6-5
j_gene: TRBJ2-1
d_gene: NA
abundance: NA

CDR3aa: CASSLGQGETQYF
CDR3nt: TGCGCCAGCAGCTTGGGTCAGGGAGAGACCCAGTACTTC
v_gene: TRBV5-1
j_gene: TRBJ2-5
d_gene: NA
abundance: few

CDR3aa: CASRGDSNQPQHF
CDR3nt: TGTGCCAGCCGGGGGGATAGCAATCAGCCCCAGCATTTT
v_gene: TRBV18
j_gene: TRBJ1-5
d_gene: NA
abundance: NA

CDR3aa: CAISESEGAGTTNEKLFF
CDR3nt: TGTGCCATCAGTGAGTCAGAGGGTGCGGGGACAACTAATGAAAAACTGTTTTTT
v_gene: TRBV10-3
j_gene: TRBJ1-4
d_gene: NA
abundance: once

CDR3aa: CASSQAASVYNSPLHF
CDR3nt: TGTGCCAGCAGCCAAGCAGCGTCGGTCTATAATTCACCCCTCCACTTT
v_gene: TRBV4-2
j_gene: TRBJ1-6
d_gene: NA
abundance: NA

CDR3aa: CASKPGIPYEQYF
CDR3nt: TGTGCCAGCAAACCAGGGATACCCTACGAGCAGTACTTC
v_gene: TRBV2
j_gene: TRBJ2-7
d_gene: NA
abundance: NA

CDR3aa: CASSQVGDGYTF
CDR3nt: TGTGCCAGCAGCCAAGTGGGAGATGGCTACACCTTC
v_gene: TRBV4-2
j_gene: TRBJ1-2
d_gene: NA
abundance: few

CDR3aa: CASSRQANSVTDTQYF
CDR3nt: TGTGCCAGCAGCCGACAGGCCAACTCTGTAACGGATACGCAGTATTTT
v_gene: TRBV27
j_gene: TRBJ2-3
d_gene: NA
abundance: NA

CDR3aa: CASSAGGATEAFF
CDR3nt: TGTGCCAGCAGTGCCGGGGGGGCCACTGAAGCTTTCTTT
v_gene: TRBV2
j_gene: TRBJ1-1
d_gene: NA
abundance: once

CDR3aa: CASSYEGRIDEQYF
CDR3nt: TGTGCCAGCAGCTACGAGGGTAGGATAGACGAGCAGTACTTC
v_gene: TRBV9
j_gene: TRBJ2-7
d_gene: NA
abundance: NA

CDR3aa: CASSWSGEQYF
CDR3nt: TGTGCCAGCAGCTGGTCAGGGGAGCAGTACTTC
v_gene: TRBV7-2
j_gene: TRBJ2-7
d_gene: NA
abundance: NA

CDR3aa: CASSIGGTGANQPQHF
CDR3nt: TGTGCCAGTAGTATAGGGGGGACAGGGGCCAATCAGCCCCAGCATTTT
v_gene: TRBV19
j_gene: TRBJ1-5
d_gene: TRBD1
abundance: NA

CDR3aa: CASSPGTGNYEQYF
CDR3nt: TGTGCCAGCTCTCCTGGGACAGGGAACTACGAGCAGTACTTC
v_gene: TRBV18
j_gene: TRBJ2-7
d_gene: TRBD1
abundance: NA

CDR3aa: CASSTSVTDTQYF
CDR3nt: TGTGCCAGCAGCACAAGCGTCACAGATACGCAGTATTTT
v_gene: TRBV12-3/TRBV12-4
j_gene: TRBJ2-3
d_gene: NA
abundance: NA

CDR3aa: CASKPLIQTYEQYF
CDR3nt: TGTGCCAGCAAACCGCTGATTCAGACCTACGAGCAGTACTTC
v_gene: TRBV28
j_gene: TRBJ2-7
d_gene: NA
abundance: NA

CDR3aa: CASSRGTGSYEQYF
CDR3nt: TGTGCCAGCAGCCGGGGGACAGGGTCCTACGAGCAGTACTTC
v_gene: TRBV3-1/TRBV3-2
j_gene: TRBJ2-7
d_gene: TRBD1
abundance: NA

CDR3aa: CASSGLLLGQGISPLHF
CDR3nt: TGCGCCAGCAGCGGATTGCTTCTGGGACAGGGAATTTCACCCCTCCACTTT
v_gene: TRBV5-1
j_gene: TRBJ1-6
d_gene: TRBD1
abundance: few

CDR3aa: CASSLVETEGSEQYF
CDR3nt: TGTGCCAGCAGCTTAGTCGAGACAGAAGGTTCCGAGCAGTACTTC
v_gene: TRBV7-2
j_gene: TRBJ2-7
d_gene: NA
abundance: NA

CDR3aa: CASSLGGTGGGEQYF
CDR3nt: TGTGCCAGCAGCTTGGGAGGGACAGGGGGCGGGGAGCAGTACTTC
v_gene: TRBV5-4
j_gene: TRBJ2-7
d_gene: TRBD1
abundance: NA

CDR3aa: CASSYSRRTDTQYF
CDR3nt: TGTGCCAGCAGTTACTCGCGGAGGACAGATACGCAGTATTTT
v_gene: TRBV6-5
j_gene: TRBJ2-3
d_gene: NA
abundance: NA

CDR3aa: CASSLRLAGVSGNEQFF
CDR3nt: TGTGCCAGCAGCTTAAGACTAGCGGGAGTCAGTGGCAATGAGCAGTTCTTC
v_gene: TRBV7-3
j_gene: TRBJ2-1
d_gene: TRBD2
abundance: NA

CDR3aa: CASSLVGGTDTQYF
CDR3nt: TGTGCCAGCAGCTTAGTCGGGGGCACAGATACGCAGTATTTT
v_gene: TRBV7-2
j_gene: TRBJ2-3
d_gene: NA
abundance: NA

CDR3aa: CASLGLLSGANVLTF
CDR3nt: TGTGCCAGCTTGGGACTCCTCTCTGGGGCCAACGTCCTGACTTTC
v_gene: TRBV2
j_gene: TRBJ2-6
d_gene: NA
abundance: NA

CDR3aa: CASSMDARQGGVDREKLFF
CDR3nt: TGTGCCAGTAGTATGGACGCCCGACAGGGAGGAGTGGATCGGGAAAAACTGTTTTTT
v_gene: TRBV19
j_gene: TRBJ1-4
d_gene: TRBD1
abundance: NA

CDR3aa: CASSKGNSLNEKLFF
CDR3nt: TGTGCCAGCTCAAAAGGAAACAGCCTTAATGAAAAACTGTTTTTT
v_gene: TRBV18
j_gene: TRBJ1-4
d_gene: NA
abundance: NA

CDR3aa: CASSSGTSGGWNEQFF
CDR3nt: TGTGCCAGCAGTTCCGGGACTAGCGGGGGGTGGAATGAGCAGTTCTTC
v_gene: TRBV28
j_gene: TRBJ2-1
d_gene: TRBD2
abundance: NA

CDR3aa: CASSQDRRDFTDTQYF
CDR3nt: TGCGCCAGCAGCCAAGATAGGAGGGACTTCACAGATACGCAGTATTTT
v_gene: TRBV4-1
j_gene: TRBJ2-3
d_gene: NA
abundance: NA

CDR3aa: CASSPPRQGGGYTF
CDR3nt: TGTGCCAGCTCACCGCCGAGACAGGGTGGGGGCTACACCTTC
v_gene: TRBV18
j_gene: TRBJ1-2
d_gene: TRBD1
abundance: NA

CDR3aa: CASSSLIRQVSTQETQYF
CDR3nt: TGTGCCAGCAGTTCCCTTATAAGACAGGTTTCGACCCAAGAGACCCAGTACTTC
v_gene: TRBV28
j_gene: TRBJ2-5
d_gene: NA
abundance: NA

CDR3aa: CASSRDREGYGYTF
CDR3nt: TGTGCCAGCAGTCGGGACAGGGAGGGCTATGGCTACACCTTC
v_gene: TRBV2
j_gene: TRBJ1-2
d_gene: TRBD1
abundance: NA

CDR3aa: CASSQDRGGETQYF
CDR3nt: TGCGCCAGCAGTCAAGACAGGGGAGGGGAGACCCAGTACTTC
v_gene: TRBV23-1
j_gene: TRBJ2-5
d_gene: NA
abundance: NA

CDR3aa: CASSRTSGNYEQYF
CDR3nt: TGTGCCAGCAGTAGGACTAGCGGGAACTACGAGCAGTACTTC
v_gene: TRBV6-6
j_gene: TRBJ2-7
d_gene: TRBD2
abundance: NA